This T cell receptor (beta chain) was observed in a study of cytomegalovirus exposure and HLA in healthy donors. This clone was detected once. The antigen remains unidentified. Study-wide results and limits: Published work reported that the classifier diagnosed cytomegalovirus status with high specificity and sensitivity.

Primers included in the PCR were 60 Vbeta and 13 Jbeta primers. The protocol was immunoSEQ multiplex PCR, while the TCRdb copy is restricted to in-frame clones and leaves out a portion. The repertoire holds over 110,000 clones, with roughly 80% as singletons. As for the donors, each was a healthy bone marrow donor. Unrecorded immune exposure was likely among donors, who were nominally healthy when sampled. The TCR originated in a man aged 35 to 55 in good health and CMV-seronegative. The sequencing input was PBMCs.

The CDR3 spells CASSYPQGSAPLHF. Written as DNA, the CDR3 is TGTGCCAGCAGTTACCCGCAGGGTAGTGCACCCCTCCACTTT. This chain uses TRBV6-6 with TRBJ1-6; TRBD1 is a possible D gene (5 bases). This CDR3 is 14 amino acids long. Germline CDR1 is MNHNY and CDR2 is SVGAGI (reference sequence). V gave up 2 bases and J gave up 11 bases, with 13 bases separating them.